These T cell receptor beta chains were read from a single sample in a study of T cell responses to AZD1222 COVID-19 vaccine. The assay was immunoSEQ multiplex PCR, and TCRdb's table has in-frame clones only and misses some. This sample yields roughly 72,000 clones, of which around 88% are seen a single time; about a tenth belongs to the top ten. Sequenced material: peripheral blood, taken 28 days after the second dose of the MenACWY control vaccine. The receptors were sampled from an adult who received the MenACWY meningococcal vaccine as a control. CDR3s include the opening cysteine and the closing phenylalanine or tryptophan. The D gene is left open where the match is weak. Clone size appears in some rows only: once, few, many, or a class for an expanded clone.

clone size	V gene	D gene	CDR3 length	J gene	CDR3 DNA	CDR3 protein
.	TRBV30	.	13	TRBJ1-5	TGTGCCTGGAGTGTTGGCTGGGATCAGCCCCAGCATTTT	CAWSVGWDQPQHF
once	TRBV5-6	.	14	TRBJ2-1	TGTGCCAGCAGCAACCGCGGACAGTACAATGAGCAGTTCTTC	CASSNRGQYNEQFF
.	TRBV6-2/TRBV6-3	.	15	TRBJ1-6	TGTGCCAGCAGCCCGGCCACAGGAGGTAATTCACCCCTCCACTTT	CASSPATGGNSPLHF
once	TRBV19	TRBD1	13	TRBJ1-5	TGTGCCACGTCCGACAGGGGCAATCAGCCCCAGCATTTT	CATSDRGNQPQHF
few	TRBV2	.	16	TRBJ1-2	TGTGCCAGCAGATACCCGGACGCCAAGGCCACCTATGGCTACACCTTC	CASRYPDAKATYGYTF
.	TRBV5-6	.	15	TRBJ1-6	TGTGCCAGCAGCTTGAGTGGCAGGGATAATTCACCCCTCCACTTT	CASSLSGRDNSPLHF
.	TRBV28	TRBD1	13	TRBJ1-5	TGTGCCAGCCGGACAGGGAGGAATCAGCCCCAGCATTTT	CASRTGRNQPQHF
many	TRBV19	TRBD1	16	TRBJ1-5	TGTGCCAGTAGTAGGACAGGAACCGTTAGCAATCAGCCCCAGCATTTT	CASSRTGTVSNQPQHF
.	TRBV18	.	12	TRBJ2-7	TGTGCCAGCTCAAAGGACCTCTACGAGCAGTACTTC	CASSKDLYEQYF
.	TRBV19	TRBD1	16	TRBJ1-1	TGTGCCAGTAGTATGCGGGACAGGGGGCTTCACACTGAAGCTTTCTTT	CASSMRDRGLHTEAFF
.	TRBV2	TRBD1	14	TRBJ1-2	TGTGCCAGCAGTGGGGACAGGGAATCCTATGGCTACACCTTC	CASSGDRESYGYTF
once	TRBV27	.	14	TRBJ1-1	TGTGCCAGCAGTTCCCCGGGGCTGAACACTGAAGCTTTCTTT	CASSSPGLNTEAFF
.	TRBV4-1	.	14	TRBJ2-1	TGCGCCAGCAGCCATCTTTTGGGCAGCAATGAGCAGTTCTTC	CASSHLLGSNEQFF
.	TRBV19	TRBD2	16	TRBJ2-4	TGTGCCAGTAGTACCCTTCAGCTAGCGGGGGGACGGTTTCAGTACTTC	CASSTLQLAGGRFQYF
once	TRBV29-1	.	13	TRBJ2-5	TGCAGCGTTGCCCGGTCCTCTTCGGAGACCCAGTACTTC	CSVARSSSETQYF
once	TRBV30	.	11	TRBJ1-1	TGTGCCTGGGAGAACAGGGCTGAAGCTTTCTTT	CAWENRAEAFF
.	TRBV2	.	18	TRBJ2-6	TGTGCCAGCAGTGGAAACCGACGGGGAGCTTCTGGGGCCAACGTCCTGACTTTC	CASSGNRRGASGANVLTF
.	TRBV19	TRBD1	14	TRBJ2-1	TGTGCCAGTAGTCCCTACAGGGGAGACAATGAGCAGTTCTTC	CASSPYRGDNEQFF
.	TRBV7-3	.	13	TRBJ1-1	TGTGCCAGCAGCTTAAAAGGGAGCACTGAAGCTTTCTTT	CASSLKGSTEAFF
.	TRBV11-3	.	14	TRBJ2-5	TGTGCCAGCAGCTCAGGGACCCTGGGAGAGACCCAGTACTTC	CASSSGTLGETQYF
.	TRBV30	.	13	TRBJ1-3	TGTGCCTGGGATCCCTCGACTGGAAACACCATATATTTT	CAWDPSTGNTIYF
.	TRBV7-2	TRBD1	15	TRBJ1-1	TGTGCCAGCAGCACCACAGGGGGCGTGAACACTGAAGCTTTCTTT	CASSTTGGVNTEAFF
few	TRBV14	.	16	TRBJ2-7	TGTGCCAGCAGCCTACTACCGGGACAGGGACTAGACGAGCAGTACTTC	CASSLLPGQGLDEQYF
.	TRBV6-5	TRBD1	13	TRBJ1-5	TGTGCCAGCAGACCGGGACAGGCCCAGCCCCAGCATTTT	CASRPGQAQPQHF
.	TRBV30	TRBD1	13	TRBJ1-2	TGTGCCGGAACCGACAGGGAATGGTTTGGCTACACCTTC	CAGTDREWFGYTF
.	TRBV2	.	12	TRBJ2-3	TGTGCCAGCAGTGAACAAAGGGATACGCAGTATTTT	CASSEQRDTQYF
.	TRBV30	.	13	TRBJ1-1	TGTAGCGGGACATTGGGTCTCGACACTGAAGCTTTCTTT	CSGTLGLDTEAFF
.	TRBV18	.	13	TRBJ1-5	TGTGCCAGCTCACCACAGGTCGATCAGCCCCAGCATTTT	CASSPQVDQPQHF
.	TRBV5-1	TRBD1	14	TRBJ1-1	TGCGCCAGCAGCTTGGTAGGGGACAGGAACGAAGCTTTCTTT	CASSLVGDRNEAFF
.	TRBV2	.	11	TRBJ1-2	TGTGCCAGCAGACTGATTTATGGCTACACCTTC	CASRLIYGYTF
.	TRBV5-1	TRBD1	14	TRBJ2-1	TGCGCCAGCAGAAGGACAGGCCCGCAAAATGAGCAGTTCTTC	CASRRTGPQNEQFF
.	TRBV12-3/TRBV12-4	.	12	TRBJ2-1	TGTGCCACCGGGGACTCCTACAATGAGCAGTTCTTC	CATGDSYNEQFF
.	TRBV12-3/TRBV12-4	.	13	TRBJ1-5	TGTGCCAGCAGTTTCGATAGCAATCAGCCCCAGCATTTT	CASSFDSNQPQHF
.	TRBV4-2	.	14	TRBJ1-5	TGTGCCAGCAGCCAGTTTACCGCCAATCAGCCCCAGCATTTT	CASSQFTANQPQHF
.	TRBV9	.	15	TRBJ2-7	TGTGCCAGCAGCGTAGTAGGGGAAGGAACCTACGAGCAGTACTTC	CASSVVGEGTYEQYF
.	TRBV11-2	TRBD1	13	TRBJ1-2	TGTGCCAGCAGTGGACAGGGAGGTTATGGCTACACCTTC	CASSGQGGYGYTF
once	TRBV5-1	TRBD1	16	TRBJ1-2	TGCGCCAGTTCAACCGGGACAGGGGGCTTTTTGGATGGCTACACCTTC	CASSTGTGGFLDGYTF
.	TRBV27	.	15	TRBJ2-3	TGTGCCAGCAGCCATTCCGAACTTAGCACAGATACGCAGTATTTT	CASSHSELSTDTQYF
.	TRBV7-2	.	13	TRBJ1-1	TGTGCCAGCAGCTTCGGCGGGGGCACTGAAGCTTTCTTT	CASSFGGGTEAFF
.	TRBV30	.	13	TRBJ1-1	TGTGCCTGGATGTGGTGGAGAGGTACTGAAGCTTTCTTT	CAWMWWRGTEAFF
.	TRBV5-6	.	13	TRBJ2-5	TGTGCCAGCAGCTTGGACTTTCAAGAGACCCAGTACTTC	CASSLDFQETQYF
.	TRBV3-1/TRBV3-2	.	14	TRBJ2-7	TGTGCCAGCAGCCAAGCCCCACAGGGCTCGGGGCAGTACTTC	CASSQAPQGSGQYF
.	TRBV7-2	TRBD1	14	TRBJ2-5	TGTGCCAGCAGCTTCGACAGGGGGCTTGAGACCCAGTACTTC	CASSFDRGLETQYF
.	TRBV5-4	TRBD1	16	TRBJ2-5	TGTGCCAGCAGCACATACAGGGGTGGGGCCCAAGAGACCCAGTACTTC	CASSTYRGGAQETQYF
once	TRBV7-8	TRBD1	15	TRBJ1-2	TGTGCCAGCAGCTTAATAGGGACAGGGCAAGGCGGCTACACCTTC	CASSLIGTGQGGYTF
.	TRBV30	TRBD1	15	TRBJ2-2	TGTGCCTTCGAGAACCGGGACAGGGGAGGCGGGGAGCTGTTTTTT	CAFENRDRGGGELFF
.	TRBV19	TRBD1	16	TRBJ1-2	TGTGCCACCACCCCGGGACAGGGGGCTGGCGGGTATGGCTACACCTTC	CATTPGQGAGGYGYTF
.	TRBV5-4	TRBD1	16	TRBJ2-5	TGTGCCAGCAGCTTGGCGGGCAGGGGGCCGGCGGAGACCCAGTACTTC	CASSLAGRGPAETQYF
.	TRBV28	TRBD2	19	TRBJ2-1	TGTGCCAGCAGTCCCCCGTGGGGTTATACTAGCGGGGGGATCGATGAGCAGTTCTTC	CASSPPWGYTSGGIDEQFF
.	TRBV11-2	.	13	TRBJ2-1	TGTGCCAGCAGCTTAGAATCGGCGGGGGAGCAGTTCTTC	CASSLESAGEQFF
.	TRBV7-2	.	14	TRBJ2-7	TGTGCCAGCAGCTTAGGTGGAAGCGTCTACGAGCAGTACTTC	CASSLGGSVYEQYF
.	TRBV5-4	.	15	TRBJ1-4	TGTGCCAGCAGCTTATCGGTAATATCTAATGAAAAACTGTTTTTT	CASSLSVISNEKLFF
.	TRBV4-1	TRBD1	13	TRBJ2-7	TGCGCCAGCAGCCAACTTGACAGGGCCGAGCAGTACTTC	CASSQLDRAEQYF
.	TRBV19	TRBD1	14	TRBJ1-2	TGTGCCAGTAAAGATATCGGGACAGTCTTGGGCTACACCTTC	CASKDIGTVLGYTF